This T cell receptor (beta chain) was captured in a study of blood T cells in healthy people across ages. V lost 1 base to trimming and J lost 3 bases, with 10 bases between them. CDR3 length equals 14 residues. Germline values: CDR1 SGHAT, CDR2 FQNNGV. The authors ran a second PCR of about 6 to 11 cycles using a sample-barcoded 5' primer and a J-beta primer mix. Using its own MiXCR run on the 5' RACE reads, TCRdb lists one record per CDR3 protein. The repertoire holds hundreds of thousands of distinct CDR3 sequences, 58% seen once, with around 37% in the top ten. In this sample, this clonotype turned up a few times.

The J gene is TRBJ2-7, the V gene TRBV11-2; possible D gene TRBD2, 6 bases. The sequenced sample was blood. This sequence was found in a man between 60 and 70 years old in good health. The CDR3 DNA is TGTGCCAGCAGCTTAGTAGCGGACTACTACGAGCAGTACTTC. This encodes CASSLVADYYEQYF. Full variable domain (remainder filled in from reference TRBV11-2 and TRBJ2-7): EAGVAQSPRYKIIEKRQSVAFWCNPISGHATLYWYQQILGQGPKLLIQFQNNGVVDDSQLPKDRFSAERLKGVDSTLKIQPAKLEDSAVYLCASSLVADYYEQYFGPGTRLTVT.